This record concerns one TCR beta chain sequence. Its antigen is currently unknown. The data stem from a study of cytomegalovirus exposure and HLA in healthy donors. Across the study: In a later analysis, the 110 or so validation repertoires were reported to have used the same platform as the 600 to 700 first-cohort repertoires.

TCRdb keeps only in-frame clones here, not all; method: immunoSEQ multiplex PCR. Of some 110,000 clones detected, about 85% appear once; the ten largest clones hold 4% to 5.5%. The CDR3 totals 15 residues. Trimming took 5 bases from V and 3 from J; bases not matched to a gene: 5. Germline CDR1 and CDR2: MNHEY and SVGAGI. Study-level results: Published work reported that the classifier diagnosed cytomegalovirus status with high specificity and sensitivity. The study recorded 160 or so TCR beta chains that were cytomegalovirus-associated.

Donors were drawn from the approximately 120-subject validation cohort, separate from the approximately 700-subject first cohort. Sequencing was performed on PBMCs. The chain links TRBV6-5 to TRBJ2-3; 10 bases match TRBD1. The receptor comes from a man between 18 and 29 years old in good health and CMV-seropositive. The CDR3 bases are TGTGCCAGCAGTAGACAGGGGGCTAGAACAGATACGCAGTATTTT. Its translation: CASSRQGARTDTQYF.